These 7 T cell receptor beta chains were sequenced from one sample in a study of blood T cell repertoires in COVID-19. The data were produced by immunoSEQ multiplex PCR, yet TCRdb's version contains in-frame clones alone and is incomplete. Among roughly 260,000 clones listed, 88% were seen once. Sequences were obtained from peripheral blood. The source is a man in his sixties who had recovered from COVID-19.

The chain is built from TRBV10-3 and TRBJ1-1, with TRBD1 matching over 7 bases. Losses at the gene ends were 4 bases for V and 5 bases for J; bases not matched to a gene: 13. From germline, CDR1 is ENHRY and CDR2 SYGVKD. The CDR3 extends over 16 amino acids. In DNA form, the CDR3 reads TGTGCCATCAGTGGAAGACAGGGCCACGGGGGTACTGAAGCTTTCTTT. This encodes CAISGRQGHGGTEAFF.

This chain joins TRBV6-5 and TRBJ1-1; a weak D match, TRBD1 (5 bases). V lost 4 bases to trimming and J lost 4 bases, with 16 bases between them. CDR3 length: 15 residues. Germline V CDR1 and CDR2: MNHEY, SVGAGI. The CDR3 here is CASSSSGYRGTEAFF. In nucleotides, the CDR3 is TGTGCCAGCAGTTCTTCTGGGTATAGGGGCACTGAAGCTTTCTTT.

There are a few counts of this clone. The rearrangement links TRBV6-4 to TRBJ1-6; D is ambiguous. V was trimmed by 8 bases and J by 8 bases, leaving 13 bases between them. Looked up from germline, CDR1 is MRHNA and CDR2 is SNTAGT. The CDR3 consists of 13 residues. This CDR3 reads CASGYSVDSPLHF. The CDR3 nucleotides read TGTGCCAGCGGCTACAGTGTTGATTCACCCCTCCACTTT.

This chain connects TRBV29-1 to TRBJ2-7; 7 bases line up with TRBD1. Germline V gene data show CDR1 as SQVTM and CDR2 as ANQGSEA. V lost 4 bases, J lost 2 bases, and 2 bases stayed unmatched. This CDR3 comprises 12 residues. Written as DNA, the CDR3 is TGCAGCGTTGGGGACAGACCCTACGAGCAGTACTTC. It translates to CSVGDRPYEQYF.

V gene TRBV18 combines with J gene TRBJ1-3; no definite D call. The CDR3 contains 17 residues. Per germline, CDR1 KGHSH and CDR2 LQKENI. Trimming cost V 1 base and J 0 bases, with 13 bases left between them. Here the CDR3 reads CASSPRLTASSGNTIYF. CDR3 in DNA: TGTGCCAGCTCACCACGGTTGACTGCTAGCTCTGGAAACACCATATATTTT.

The chain recombines TRBV6-5 with TRBJ1-2; D unclear. The CDR3 runs 11 residues. Deletions cut 6 bases from V and 8 bases from J, with 10 bases between. Per the germline V gene, CDR1 is MNHEY and CDR2 is SVGAGI. The CDR3 DNA is TGTGCCAGCAGGGGCGTGGGCGGCTACACCTTC. This codes for CASRGVGGYTF.

This chain joins TRBV4-1 and TRBJ2-3; 9 bases line up with TRBD2. Germline CDR1 is MGHRA and CDR2 is YSYEKL. V was clipped by 4 bases and J by 3 bases; unmatched bases: 5. CDR3 length: 15 residues. Here the CDR3 reads CASSLSRGGTDTQYF. CDR3 coding DNA: TGCGCCAGCAGCCTCTCGCGGGGGGGAACAGATACGCAGTATTTT.